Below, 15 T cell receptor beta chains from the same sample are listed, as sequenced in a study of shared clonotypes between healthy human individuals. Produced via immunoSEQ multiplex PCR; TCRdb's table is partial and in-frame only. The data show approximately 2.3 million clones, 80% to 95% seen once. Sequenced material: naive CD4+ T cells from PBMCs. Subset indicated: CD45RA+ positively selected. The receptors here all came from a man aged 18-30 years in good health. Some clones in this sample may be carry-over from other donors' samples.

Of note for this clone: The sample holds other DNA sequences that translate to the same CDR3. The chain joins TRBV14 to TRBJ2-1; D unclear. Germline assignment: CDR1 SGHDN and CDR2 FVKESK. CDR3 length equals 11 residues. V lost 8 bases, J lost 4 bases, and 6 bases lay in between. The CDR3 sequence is CASSYYNEQFF. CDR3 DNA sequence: TGTGCCAGCTCCTATTACAATGAGCAGTTCTTC.

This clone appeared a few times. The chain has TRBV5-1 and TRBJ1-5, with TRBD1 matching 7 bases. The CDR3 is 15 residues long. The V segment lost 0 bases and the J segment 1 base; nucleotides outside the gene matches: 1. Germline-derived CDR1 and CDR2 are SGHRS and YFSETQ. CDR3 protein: CASSLEGQSNQPQHF. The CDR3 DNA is TGCGCCAGCAGCTTGGAGGGACAGAGCAATCAGCCCCAGCATTTT.

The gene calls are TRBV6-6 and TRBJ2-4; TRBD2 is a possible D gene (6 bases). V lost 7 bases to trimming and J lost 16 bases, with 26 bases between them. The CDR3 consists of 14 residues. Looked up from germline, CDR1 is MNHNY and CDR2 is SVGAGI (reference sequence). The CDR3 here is CASMEDGTPGAPYF. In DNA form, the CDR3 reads TGTGCCAGCATGGAAGACGGGACCCCGGGAGCCCCATACTTC.

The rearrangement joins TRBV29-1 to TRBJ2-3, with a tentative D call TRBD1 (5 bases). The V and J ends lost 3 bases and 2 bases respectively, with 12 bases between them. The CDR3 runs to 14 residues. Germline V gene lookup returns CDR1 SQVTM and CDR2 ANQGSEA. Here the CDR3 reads CSVDRQFNTDTQYF. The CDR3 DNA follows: TGCAGCGTTGACAGACAGTTCAACACAGATACGCAGTATTTT.

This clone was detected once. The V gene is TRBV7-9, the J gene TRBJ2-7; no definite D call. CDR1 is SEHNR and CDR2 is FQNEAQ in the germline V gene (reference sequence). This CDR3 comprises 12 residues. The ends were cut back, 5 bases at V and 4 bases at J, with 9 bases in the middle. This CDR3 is CASSPGLYEQYF. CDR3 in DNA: TGTGCCAGCAGCCCCGGGCTGTACGAGCAGTACTTC.

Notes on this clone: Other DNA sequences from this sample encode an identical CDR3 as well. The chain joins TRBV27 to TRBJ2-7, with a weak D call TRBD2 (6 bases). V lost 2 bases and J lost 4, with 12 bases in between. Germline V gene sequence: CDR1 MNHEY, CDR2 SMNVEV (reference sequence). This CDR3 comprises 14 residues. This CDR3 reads CASSLVGGRYEQYF. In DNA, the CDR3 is TGTGCCAGCAGTTTAGTCGGTGGGAGGTACGAGCAGTACTTC.

CDR3 DNA: TGTGCCAGCAGACCAGGGACAGGGTTATCTGGAAACACCATATATTTT. Translated: CASRPGTGLSGNTIYF. The chain links TRBV28 to TRBJ1-3; 9 nucleotides line up with TRBD1. With V trimmed by 6 bases and J by 1 base, 7 bases remained unmatched. The CDR3 length is 16 residues. Germline-derived CDR1 and CDR2 are MDHEN and SYDVKM.

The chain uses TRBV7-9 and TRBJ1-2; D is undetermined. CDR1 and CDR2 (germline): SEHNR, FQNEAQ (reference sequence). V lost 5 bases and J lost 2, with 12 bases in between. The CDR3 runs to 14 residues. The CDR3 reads CASSPPTENYGYTF. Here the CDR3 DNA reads TGTGCCAGCAGCCCACCAACAGAGAACTATGGCTACACCTTC. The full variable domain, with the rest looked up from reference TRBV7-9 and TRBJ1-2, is DTGVSQNPRHKITKRGQNVTFRCDPISEHNRLYWYRQTLGQGPEFLTYFQNEAQLEKSRLLSDRFSAERPKGSFSTLEIQRTEQGDSAMYLCASSPPTENYGYTFGSGTRLTVV.

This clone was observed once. The CDR3 here is CASRGPGTGGYQPQHF. The CDR3 bases are TGTGCCAGCAGGGGCCCCGGGACAGGGGGTTACCAGCCCCAGCATTTT. This chain joins TRBV28 and TRBJ1-5, with 11 bases identical to TRBD1. Losses at the gene ends were 6 bases for V and 7 bases for J; bases not matched to a gene: 11. This CDR3 is built from 16 residues. CDR1 MDHEN and CDR2 SYDVKM come from the germline V gene.

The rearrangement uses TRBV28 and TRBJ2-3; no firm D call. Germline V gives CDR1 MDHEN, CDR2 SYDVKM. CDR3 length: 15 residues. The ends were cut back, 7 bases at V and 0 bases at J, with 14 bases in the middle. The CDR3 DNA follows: TGTGCCAGCACCGATGGCGGAGTTAGCACAGATACGCAGTATTTT. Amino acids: CASTDGGVSTDTQYF.

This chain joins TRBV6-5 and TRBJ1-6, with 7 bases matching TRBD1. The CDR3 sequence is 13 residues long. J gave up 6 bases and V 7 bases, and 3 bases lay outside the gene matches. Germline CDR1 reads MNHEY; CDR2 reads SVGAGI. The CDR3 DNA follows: TGTGCCAGCACACAGGGGCCTAATTCACCCCTCCACTTT. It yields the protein CASTQGPNSPLHF.

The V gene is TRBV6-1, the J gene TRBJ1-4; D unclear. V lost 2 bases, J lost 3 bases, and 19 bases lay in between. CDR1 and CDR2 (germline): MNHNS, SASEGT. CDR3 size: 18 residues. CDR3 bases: TGTGCCAGCAGTGAACGGGCGGCGCCCCGAATATCTAATGAAAAACTGTTTTTT. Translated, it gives CASSERAAPRISNEKLFF.

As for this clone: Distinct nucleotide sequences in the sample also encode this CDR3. CDR3 in amino acids: CSVGPSGTDTQYF. CDR3 nucleotide sequence: TGCAGCGTGGGCCCTAGCGGCACAGATACGCAGTATTTT. The chain is built from TRBV29-1 and TRBJ2-3, with TRBD2 as a possible D gene (6 bases). This CDR3 spans 13 amino acids. Trimming took 6 bases from V and 1 from J, leaving 11 bases between them. CDR1 is SQVTM and CDR2 is ANQGSEA in the germline V gene.

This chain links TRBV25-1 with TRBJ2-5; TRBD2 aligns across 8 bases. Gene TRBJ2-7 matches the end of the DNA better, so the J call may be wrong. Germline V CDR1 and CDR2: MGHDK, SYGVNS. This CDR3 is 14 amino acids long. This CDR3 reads CASSLSGSSSEQYF. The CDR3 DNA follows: TGTGCCAGCAGTCTGAGCGGGAGCAGTAGCGAGCAGTACTTC.

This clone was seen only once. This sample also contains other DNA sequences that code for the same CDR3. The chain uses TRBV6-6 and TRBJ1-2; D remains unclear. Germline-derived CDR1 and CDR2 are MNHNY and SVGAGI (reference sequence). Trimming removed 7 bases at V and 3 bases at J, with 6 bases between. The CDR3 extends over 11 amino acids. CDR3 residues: CASKGDYGYTF. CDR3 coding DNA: TGTGCCAGCAAGGGTGACTATGGCTACACCTTC.